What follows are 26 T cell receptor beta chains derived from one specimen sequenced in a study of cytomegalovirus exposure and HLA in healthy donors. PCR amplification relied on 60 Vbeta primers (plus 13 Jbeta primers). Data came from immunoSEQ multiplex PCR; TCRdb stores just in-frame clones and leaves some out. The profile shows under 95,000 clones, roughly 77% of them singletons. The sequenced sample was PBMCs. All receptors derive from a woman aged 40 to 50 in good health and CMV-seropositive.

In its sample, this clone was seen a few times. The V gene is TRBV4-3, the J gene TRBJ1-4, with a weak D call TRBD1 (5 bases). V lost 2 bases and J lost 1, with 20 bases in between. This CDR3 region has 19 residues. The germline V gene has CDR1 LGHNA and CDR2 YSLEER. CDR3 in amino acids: CASSQSPVGQGRTNEKLFF. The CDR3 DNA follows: TGCGCCAGCAGCCAAAGTCCGGTTGGTCAGGGTAGAACTAATGAAAAACTGTTTTTT.

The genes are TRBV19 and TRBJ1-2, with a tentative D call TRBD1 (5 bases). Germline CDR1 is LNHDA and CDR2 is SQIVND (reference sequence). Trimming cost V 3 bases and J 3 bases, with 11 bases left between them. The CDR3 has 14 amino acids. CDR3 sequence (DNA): TGTGCCAGTAGTATTTCGGGGGGAGACTATGGCTACACCTTC. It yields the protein CASSISGGDYGYTF. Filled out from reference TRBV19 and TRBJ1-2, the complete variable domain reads DGGITQSPKYLFRKEGQNVTLSCEQNLNHDAMYWYRQDPGQGLRLIYYSQIVNDFQKGDIAEGYSVSREKKESFPLTVTSAQKNPTAFYLCASSISGGDYGYTFGSGTRLTVV.

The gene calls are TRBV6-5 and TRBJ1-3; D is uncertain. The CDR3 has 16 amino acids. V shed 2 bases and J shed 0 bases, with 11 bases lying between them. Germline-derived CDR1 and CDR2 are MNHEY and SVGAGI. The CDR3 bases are TGTGCCAGCAGTTACAGTCGATCGAGCTCTGGAAACACCATATATTTT. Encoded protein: CASSYSRSSSGNTIYF.

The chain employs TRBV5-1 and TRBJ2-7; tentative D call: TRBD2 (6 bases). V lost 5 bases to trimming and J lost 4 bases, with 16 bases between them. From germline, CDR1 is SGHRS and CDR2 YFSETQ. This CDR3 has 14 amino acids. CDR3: CASRSAGSLYEQYF. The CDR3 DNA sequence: TGCGCCAGCAGATCGGCGGGGTCTTTGTACGAGCAGTACTTC.

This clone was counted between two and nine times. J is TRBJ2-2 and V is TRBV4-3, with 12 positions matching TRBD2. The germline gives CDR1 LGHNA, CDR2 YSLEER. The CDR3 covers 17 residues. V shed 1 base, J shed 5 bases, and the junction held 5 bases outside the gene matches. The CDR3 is CASSQGTSGTWTGELFF. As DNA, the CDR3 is TGCGCCAGCAGCCAAGGGACTAGCGGGACGTGGACCGGGGAGCTGTTTTTT.

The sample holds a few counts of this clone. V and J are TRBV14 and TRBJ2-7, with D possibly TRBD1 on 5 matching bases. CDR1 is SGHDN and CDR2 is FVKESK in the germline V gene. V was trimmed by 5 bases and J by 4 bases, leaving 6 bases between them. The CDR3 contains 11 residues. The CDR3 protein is CASSKGYEQYF. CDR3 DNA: TGTGCCAGCAGCAAGGGGTACGAGCAGTACTTC.

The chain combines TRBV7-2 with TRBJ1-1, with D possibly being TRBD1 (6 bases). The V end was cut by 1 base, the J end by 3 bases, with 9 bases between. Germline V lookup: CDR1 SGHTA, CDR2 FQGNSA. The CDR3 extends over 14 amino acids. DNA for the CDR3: TGTGCCAGCAGCTTAGTGGGGGCTGACACTGAAGCTTTCTTT. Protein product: CASSLVGADTEAFF.

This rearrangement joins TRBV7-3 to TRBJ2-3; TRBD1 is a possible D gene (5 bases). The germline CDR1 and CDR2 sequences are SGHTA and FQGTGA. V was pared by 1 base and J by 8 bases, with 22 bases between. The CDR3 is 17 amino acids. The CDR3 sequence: CASSLNPLQGPQGTQYF. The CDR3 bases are TGTGCCAGCAGCTTAAATCCCCTGCAGGGCCCCCAGGGTACGCAGTATTTT.

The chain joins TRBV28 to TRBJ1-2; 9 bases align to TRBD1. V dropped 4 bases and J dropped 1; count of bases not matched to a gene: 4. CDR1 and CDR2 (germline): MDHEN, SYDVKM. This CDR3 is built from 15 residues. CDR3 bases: TGTGCCAGCAGTTCACAGGGGGCAAGTAACTATGGCTACACCTTC. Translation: CASSSQGASNYGYTF.

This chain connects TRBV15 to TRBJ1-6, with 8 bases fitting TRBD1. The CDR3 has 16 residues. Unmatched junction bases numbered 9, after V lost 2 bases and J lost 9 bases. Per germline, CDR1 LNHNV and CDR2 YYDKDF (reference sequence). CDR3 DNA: TGTGCCACCAGCAGACCCGGACAGGGAGGTAGTTCACCCCTCCACTTT. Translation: CATSRPGQGGSSPLHF.

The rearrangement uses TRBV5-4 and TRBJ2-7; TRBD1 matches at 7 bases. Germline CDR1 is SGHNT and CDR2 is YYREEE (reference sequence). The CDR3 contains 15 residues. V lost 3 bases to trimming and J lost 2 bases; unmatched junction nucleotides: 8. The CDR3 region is CASSSQGQRTYEQYF. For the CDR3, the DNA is TGTGCCAGCAGCTCCCAGGGACAGCGAACCTACGAGCAGTACTTC.

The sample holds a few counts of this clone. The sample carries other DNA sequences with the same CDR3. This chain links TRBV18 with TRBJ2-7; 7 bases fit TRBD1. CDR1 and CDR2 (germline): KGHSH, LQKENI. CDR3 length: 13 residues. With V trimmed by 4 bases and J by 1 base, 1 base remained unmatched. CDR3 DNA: TGTGCCAGCTCACGGGACAGTTCCTACGAGCAGTACTTC. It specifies CASSRDSSYEQYF.

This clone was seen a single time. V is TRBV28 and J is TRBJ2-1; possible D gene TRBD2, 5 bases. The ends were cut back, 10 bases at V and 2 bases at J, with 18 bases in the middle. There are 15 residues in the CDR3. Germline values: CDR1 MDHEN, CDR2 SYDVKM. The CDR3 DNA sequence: TGTGCCACCGCCTTTGGCTCCGGGGCCTACAATGAGCAGTTCTTC. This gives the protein CATAFGSGAYNEQFF.

The CDR3 sequence: CASISGGNTIYF. DNA of the CDR3: TGTGCCAGCATTTCCGGTGGAAACACCATATATTTT. V and J are TRBV6-1 and TRBJ1-3; D is undetermined. The CDR3 has 12 residues. V dropped 7 bases and J dropped 3 bases, with 7 bases sitting between them. The germline V gene has CDR1 MNHNS and CDR2 SASEGT.

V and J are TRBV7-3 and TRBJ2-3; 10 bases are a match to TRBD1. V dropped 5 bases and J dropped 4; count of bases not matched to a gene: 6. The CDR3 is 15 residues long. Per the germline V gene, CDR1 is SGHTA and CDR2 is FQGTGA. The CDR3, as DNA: TGTGCCAGCAGCCTACGGGACAGGGGTCCAGATACGCAGTATTTT. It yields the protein CASSLRDRGPDTQYF.

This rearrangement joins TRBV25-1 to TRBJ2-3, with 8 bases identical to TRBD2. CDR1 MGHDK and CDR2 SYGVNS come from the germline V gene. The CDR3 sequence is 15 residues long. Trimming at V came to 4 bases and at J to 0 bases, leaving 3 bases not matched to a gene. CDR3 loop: CASSGLAFSTDTQYF. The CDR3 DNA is TGTGCCAGCAGTGGACTAGCGTTTAGCACAGATACGCAGTATTTT.

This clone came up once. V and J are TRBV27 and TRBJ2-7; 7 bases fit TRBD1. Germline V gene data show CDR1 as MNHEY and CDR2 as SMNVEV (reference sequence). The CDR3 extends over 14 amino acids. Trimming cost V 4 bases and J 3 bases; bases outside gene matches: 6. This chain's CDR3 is CASSSPGQNYEQYF. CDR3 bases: TGTGCCAGCAGTTCTCCGGGACAGAACTACGAGCAGTACTTC.

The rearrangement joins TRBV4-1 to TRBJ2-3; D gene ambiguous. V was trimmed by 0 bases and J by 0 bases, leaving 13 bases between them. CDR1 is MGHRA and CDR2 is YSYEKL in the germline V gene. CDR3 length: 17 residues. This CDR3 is CASSQESFRVSTDTQYF. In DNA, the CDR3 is TGCGCCAGCAGCCAAGAATCCTTCCGGGTTAGCACAGATACGCAGTATTTT.

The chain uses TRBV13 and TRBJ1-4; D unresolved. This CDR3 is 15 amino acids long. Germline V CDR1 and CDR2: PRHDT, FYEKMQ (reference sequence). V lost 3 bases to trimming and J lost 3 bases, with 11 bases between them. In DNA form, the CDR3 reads TGTGCCAGCAGCTTTGGACCGGGGTCTAATGAAAAACTGTTTTTT. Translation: CASSFGPGSNEKLFF.

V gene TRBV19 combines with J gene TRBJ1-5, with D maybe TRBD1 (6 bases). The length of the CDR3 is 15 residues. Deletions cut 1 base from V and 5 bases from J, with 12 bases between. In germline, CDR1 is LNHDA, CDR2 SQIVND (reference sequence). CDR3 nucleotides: TGTGCCAGTAGTATAGTAGGACAGAGGGATCAGCCCCAGCATTTT. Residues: CASSIVGQRDQPQHF.

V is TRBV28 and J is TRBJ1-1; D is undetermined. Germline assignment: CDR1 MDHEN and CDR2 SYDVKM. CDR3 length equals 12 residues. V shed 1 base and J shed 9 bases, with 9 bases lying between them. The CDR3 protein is CASSLLSAQAFF. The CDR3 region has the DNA TGTGCCAGCAGTTTATTGAGCGCCCAAGCTTTCTTT.

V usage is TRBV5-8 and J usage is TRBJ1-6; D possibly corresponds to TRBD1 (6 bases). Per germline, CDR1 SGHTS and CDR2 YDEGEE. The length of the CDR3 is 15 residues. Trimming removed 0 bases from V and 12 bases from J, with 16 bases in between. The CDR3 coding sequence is TGTGCCAGCAGCTTGGAGGCAGGGGCCCAGCTACCCCTCCACTTT. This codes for CASSLEAGAQLPLHF.

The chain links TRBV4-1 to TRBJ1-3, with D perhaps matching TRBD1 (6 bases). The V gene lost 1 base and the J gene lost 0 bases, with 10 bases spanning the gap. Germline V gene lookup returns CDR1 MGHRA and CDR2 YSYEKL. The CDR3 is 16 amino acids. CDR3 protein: CASSQVGTTSGNTIYF. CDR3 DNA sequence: TGCGCCAGCAGCCAAGTGGGGACAACCTCTGGAAACACCATATATTTT.

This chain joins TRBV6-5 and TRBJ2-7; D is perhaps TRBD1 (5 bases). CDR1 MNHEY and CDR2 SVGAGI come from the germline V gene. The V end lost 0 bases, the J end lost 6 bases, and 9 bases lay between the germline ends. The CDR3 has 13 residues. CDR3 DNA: TGTGCCAGCAGTTACTCGACAGTCCGCGAGCAGTACTTC. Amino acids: CASSYSTVREQYF.

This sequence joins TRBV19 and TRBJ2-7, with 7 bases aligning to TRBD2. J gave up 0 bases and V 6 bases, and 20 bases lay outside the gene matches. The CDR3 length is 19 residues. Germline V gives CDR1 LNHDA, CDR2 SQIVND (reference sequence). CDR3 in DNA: TGTGCCAGTAGCGAAGTTTGGGGGGGAGGTAGAGGGAACTCCTACGAGCAGTACTTC. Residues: CASSEVWGGGRGNSYEQYF.

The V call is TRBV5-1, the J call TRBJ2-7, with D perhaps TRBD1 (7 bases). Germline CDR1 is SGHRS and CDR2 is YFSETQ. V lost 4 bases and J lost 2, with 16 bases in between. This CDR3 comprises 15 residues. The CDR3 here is CASSPQGGPTYEQYF. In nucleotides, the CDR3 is TGCGCCAGCAGCCCCCAGGGGGGCCCCACCTACGAGCAGTACTTC.